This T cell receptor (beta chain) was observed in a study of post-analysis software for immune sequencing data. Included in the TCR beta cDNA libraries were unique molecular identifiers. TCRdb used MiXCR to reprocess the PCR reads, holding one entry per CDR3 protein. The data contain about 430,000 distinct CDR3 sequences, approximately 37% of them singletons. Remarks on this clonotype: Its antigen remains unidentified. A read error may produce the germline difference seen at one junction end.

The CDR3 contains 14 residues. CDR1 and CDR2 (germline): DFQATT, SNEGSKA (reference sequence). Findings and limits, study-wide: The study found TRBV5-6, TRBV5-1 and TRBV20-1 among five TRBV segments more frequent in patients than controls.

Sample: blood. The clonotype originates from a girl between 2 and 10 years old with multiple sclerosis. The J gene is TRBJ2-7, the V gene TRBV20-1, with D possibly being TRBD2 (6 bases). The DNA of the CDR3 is TGCAGTGCTAGAGGACTAGGCCGCTCCTACGAGCTGTACTTC. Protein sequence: CSARGLGRSYELYF.